These T cell receptor beta chains were read from a single sample in a study of cytomegalovirus exposure and HLA in healthy donors. Using immunoSEQ multiplex PCR, the repertoire was profiled, and TCRdb retains in-frame clones only, with some absent. The table lists some 120,000 clones, 60% to 80% of them singletons, with around 1.2% in the top ten. The sample was PBMCs. The receptors were gathered from a man aged 50-59 years in good health and CMV-seronegative. The CDR3 runs from the conserved cysteine through the conserved F or W. The D gene is left open where the match is weak. Only part of the rows carry a size: once, few, many, or a class if the clone is expanded.

d_call: -; j_call: TRBJ1-1; clone_size: -; v_call: TRBV27; cdr3_nt: TGTGCCAGCAGTTTGAGTTTGGACACTGAAGCTTTCTTT; cdr3_aa: CASSLSLDTEAFF
d_call: TRBD1; j_call: TRBJ1-1; clone_size: -; v_call: TRBV28; cdr3_nt: TGTGCCAGCAGTCTCGGGGGACAGGGAGGGGACACTGAAGCTTTCTTT; cdr3_aa: CASSLGGQGGDTEAFF
d_call: -; j_call: TRBJ2-7; clone_size: -; v_call: TRBV6-4; cdr3_nt: TGTGCCAGCAGTGCGTACCGGACACCGTTTATCTACGAGCAGTACTTC; cdr3_aa: CASSAYRTPFIYEQYF
d_call: -; j_call: TRBJ2-5; clone_size: -; v_call: TRBV6-5; cdr3_nt: TGTGCCAGCAGAACTAGCCCGCGAGAGACCCAGTACTTC; cdr3_aa: CASRTSPRETQYF
d_call: -; j_call: TRBJ1-1; clone_size: -; v_call: TRBV19; cdr3_nt: TGTGCCAGTAGTGTTCAGGGTCCCGCTGAAGCTTTCTTT; cdr3_aa: CASSVQGPAEAFF
d_call: TRBD2; j_call: TRBJ2-1; clone_size: -; v_call: TRBV10-1; cdr3_nt: TGCGCCAGCAGTGAGGAATTAGCGGGATCTAGGGATGAGCAGTTCTTC; cdr3_aa: CASSEELAGSRDEQFF
d_call: TRBD2; j_call: TRBJ2-5; clone_size: -; v_call: TRBV4-2; cdr3_nt: TGTGCCAGCTCGAGTGCTAGCGGGAGAGAGACCCAGTACTTC; cdr3_aa: CASSSASGRETQYF
d_call: -; j_call: TRBJ2-5; clone_size: -; v_call: TRBV2; cdr3_nt: TGTGCCAGCAGTCGAGGACAGACCCAAGAGACCCAGTACTTC; cdr3_aa: CASSRGQTQETQYF
d_call: -; j_call: TRBJ1-5; clone_size: -; v_call: TRBV28; cdr3_nt: TGTGCCAGCAGTTTATCAGGGAGGAGCAATCAGCCCCAGCATTTT; cdr3_aa: CASSLSGRSNQPQHF
d_call: -; j_call: TRBJ2-3; clone_size: once; v_call: TRBV4-3; cdr3_nt: TGCGCCAGCAGCCAAGAATGGGAGCGGTATACGCAGTATTTT; cdr3_aa: CASSQEWERYTQYF
d_call: TRBD1; j_call: TRBJ2-2; clone_size: -; v_call: TRBV19; cdr3_nt: TGTGCCAGTAGGGTTGGACAGGGAGCGAACACCGGGGAGCTGTTTTTT; cdr3_aa: CASRVGQGANTGELFF
d_call: -; j_call: TRBJ2-5; clone_size: -; v_call: TRBV28; cdr3_nt: TGTGCCAGCAGTTCGAGACTAGGGCGACAAGAGACCCAGTACTTC; cdr3_aa: CASSSRLGRQETQYF
d_call: TRBD2; j_call: TRBJ2-7; clone_size: -; v_call: TRBV4-2; cdr3_nt: TGTGCCAGCAGCTTTCTAGCGGGAGGGAGCTCCTACGAGCAGTACTTC; cdr3_aa: CASSFLAGGSSYEQYF
d_call: TRBD2; j_call: TRBJ2-7; clone_size: -; v_call: TRBV27; cdr3_nt: TGTGCCAGCAGTCGTAGCGGGAGGCTAAATTACGAGCAGTACTTC; cdr3_aa: CASSRSGRLNYEQYF
d_call: TRBD2; j_call: TRBJ2-1; clone_size: -; v_call: TRBV27; cdr3_nt: TGTGCCAGCAGTTTAAGTTACTCTAGCGGGTATGAGCAGTTCTTC; cdr3_aa: CASSLSYSSGYEQFF
d_call: -; j_call: TRBJ1-1; clone_size: -; v_call: TRBV20-1; cdr3_nt: TGCAGTGCTGGCCCGGGTGGTGAAGCTTTCTTT; cdr3_aa: CSAGPGGEAFF
d_call: -; j_call: TRBJ1-3; clone_size: -; v_call: TRBV7-2; cdr3_nt: TGTGCCAGCAGCTTCTCGAGCTCTGGAAACACCATATATTTT; cdr3_aa: CASSFSSSGNTIYF
d_call: -; j_call: TRBJ2-3; clone_size: -; v_call: TRBV6-5; cdr3_nt: TGTGCCAGCAAAACCCTCCTAGCAAACACAGATACGCAGTATTTT; cdr3_aa: CASKTLLANTDTQYF
d_call: -; j_call: TRBJ2-7; clone_size: -; v_call: TRBV19; cdr3_nt: TGTGCCAGTAGTATAGCGTACAACCAGGCCTACGAGCAGTACTTC; cdr3_aa: CASSIAYNQAYEQYF
d_call: TRBD2; j_call: TRBJ2-2; clone_size: -; v_call: TRBV7-2; cdr3_nt: TGTGCCAGCAGCCCAGCGGGAGGACGGACCGGGGAGCTGTTTTTT; cdr3_aa: CASSPAGGRTGELFF
d_call: TRBD2; j_call: TRBJ2-7; clone_size: -; v_call: TRBV4-3; cdr3_nt: TGCGCCAGCAGCCCAGCGAGGGGAGCGGGGGAACATTACGAGCAGTACTTC; cdr3_aa: CASSPARGAGEHYEQYF
d_call: -; j_call: TRBJ1-2; clone_size: -; v_call: TRBV4-1; cdr3_nt: TGCGCCAGCAGCCCCGGACAGAACCCCAACTATGGCTACACCTTC; cdr3_aa: CASSPGQNPNYGYTF
d_call: -; j_call: TRBJ2-2; clone_size: -; v_call: TRBV9; cdr3_nt: TGTGCCAGCAGTAGGGGAGGCACCGGGGAGCTGTTTTTT; cdr3_aa: CASSRGGTGELFF
d_call: -; j_call: TRBJ2-7; clone_size: -; v_call: TRBV7-8; cdr3_nt: TGTGCCAGCAGCTTAGCGACAGGCGTTCCCCACTACGAGCAGTACTTC; cdr3_aa: CASSLATGVPHYEQYF
d_call: TRBD2; j_call: TRBJ2-1; clone_size: -; v_call: TRBV18; cdr3_nt: TGTGCCAGCTCCCCCGGGACTAGCGGAAACAATGAGCAGTTCTTC; cdr3_aa: CASSPGTSGNNEQFF
d_call: -; j_call: TRBJ2-7; clone_size: -; v_call: TRBV7-9; cdr3_nt: TGTGCCAGCAGCCCAGGTGGCAGTGCCTACGAGCAGTACTTC; cdr3_aa: CASSPGGSAYEQYF
d_call: -; j_call: TRBJ2-3; clone_size: once; v_call: TRBV2; cdr3_nt: TGTGCCAGCAGTGAAGCGGGAGTGTCTACGCAGTATTTT; cdr3_aa: CASSEAGVSTQYF
d_call: -; j_call: TRBJ2-7; clone_size: -; v_call: TRBV6-1; cdr3_nt: TGTGCCAGCAGTGACGACACCTACGAGCAGTACTTC; cdr3_aa: CASSDDTYEQYF
d_call: -; j_call: TRBJ1-1; clone_size: -; v_call: TRBV2; cdr3_nt: TGTGCCAGCATTGCCGAACAGGGAAACACTGAAGCTTTCTTT; cdr3_aa: CASIAEQGNTEAFF
d_call: -; j_call: TRBJ1-2; clone_size: -; v_call: TRBV5-1; cdr3_nt: TGCGCCAGCAGCTCTGGTCATACAGGGCAATCCTATGGCTACACCTTC; cdr3_aa: CASSSGHTGQSYGYTF
d_call: -; j_call: TRBJ2-3; clone_size: -; v_call: TRBV7-6; cdr3_nt: TGTGCCAGCAGCTTCTCAGATACGCAGTATTTT; cdr3_aa: CASSFSDTQYF
d_call: -; j_call: TRBJ2-5; clone_size: -; v_call: TRBV19; cdr3_nt: TGTGCCAGTAGTGGCCGGGGAGGAGTAGAGGCCCAGTACTTC; cdr3_aa: CASSGRGGVEAQYF
d_call: TRBD2; j_call: TRBJ2-7; clone_size: -; v_call: TRBV7-2; cdr3_nt: TGTGCCAGCAGCTTCCGAGCGGGAAGCTCCTACGAGCAGTACTTC; cdr3_aa: CASSFRAGSSYEQYF
d_call: TRBD2; j_call: TRBJ2-7; clone_size: once; v_call: TRBV30; cdr3_nt: TGTGCCTGGAGTGTAAAGGTGACGGGAGGAATCTACGAGCAGTACTTC; cdr3_aa: CAWSVKVTGGIYEQYF
d_call: -; j_call: TRBJ2-4; clone_size: -; v_call: TRBV6-5; cdr3_nt: TGTGCCAGCAGTTCGCGTATCAAAAACATTCAGTACTTC; cdr3_aa: CASSSRIKNIQYF
d_call: -; j_call: TRBJ2-2; clone_size: -; v_call: TRBV30; cdr3_nt: TGTGCCTGGAGTGTACCCGGGGTCGGCACCGGGGAGCTGTTTTTT; cdr3_aa: CAWSVPGVGTGELFF
d_call: TRBD1; j_call: TRBJ1-5; clone_size: -; v_call: TRBV18; cdr3_nt: TGTGCCAGCTCACTAGGACAGGGCGGTCAGCCCCAGCATTTT; cdr3_aa: CASSLGQGGQPQHF
d_call: TRBD2; j_call: TRBJ2-7; clone_size: -; v_call: TRBV6-1; cdr3_nt: TGTGCCAGCCGAGGACTAGCGGGGCACTACGAGCAGTACTTC; cdr3_aa: CASRGLAGHYEQYF
d_call: -; j_call: TRBJ2-3; clone_size: -; v_call: TRBV27; cdr3_nt: TGTGCCAGCAGGTCCCCCCAAAGAAACAGGGCAAGCACAGATACGCAGTATTTT; cdr3_aa: CASRSPQRNRASTDTQYF
d_call: -; j_call: TRBJ2-7; clone_size: -; v_call: TRBV5-1; cdr3_nt: TGCGCCAGCAGCTTGGGACAGGCCTCCTACAGCCCCTACGAGCAGTACTTC; cdr3_aa: CASSLGQASYSPYEQYF
d_call: TRBD2; j_call: TRBJ2-7; clone_size: -; v_call: TRBV4-3; cdr3_nt: TGCGCCAGCAGCCAAGGGTTGGGGACTAAGCCCCCGGAGCAGTACTTC; cdr3_aa: CASSQGLGTKPPEQYF
d_call: TRBD2; j_call: TRBJ2-7; clone_size: -; v_call: TRBV6-1; cdr3_nt: TGTGCCAGCAGGGTTAGACTAGCGGGAGACTACGAGCAGTACTTC; cdr3_aa: CASRVRLAGDYEQYF
d_call: -; j_call: TRBJ2-1; clone_size: -; v_call: TRBV14; cdr3_nt: TGTGCCAGCAGCCACACCTTGGAGGGCGGGATCTACAATGAGCAGTTCTTC; cdr3_aa: CASSHTLEGGIYNEQFF
d_call: TRBD1; j_call: TRBJ2-1; clone_size: -; v_call: TRBV9; cdr3_nt: TGTGCCAGCAGCCCTGGGACAGGCTACAATGAGCAGTTCTTC; cdr3_aa: CASSPGTGYNEQFF
d_call: -; j_call: TRBJ2-7; clone_size: -; v_call: TRBV7-2; cdr3_nt: TGTGCCAGCAGCTTGGATCCGAGCGGACCCGGCTACGAGCAGTACTTC; cdr3_aa: CASSLDPSGPGYEQYF
d_call: -; j_call: TRBJ1-1; clone_size: -; v_call: TRBV19; cdr3_nt: TGTGCCAGTAGTATCAACAGGGAAATGAACACTGAAGCTTTCTTT; cdr3_aa: CASSINREMNTEAFF
d_call: -; j_call: TRBJ1-1; clone_size: -; v_call: TRBV28; cdr3_nt: TGTGCCAGCAGTACCCCTTGGGCTCCTGAAGCTTTCTTT; cdr3_aa: CASSTPWAPEAFF
d_call: TRBD1; j_call: TRBJ1-5; clone_size: once; v_call: TRBV7-8; cdr3_nt: TGTGCCAGCAGCCCCCGGGACAGGGAACATCAGCCCCAGCATTTT; cdr3_aa: CASSPRDREHQPQHF
d_call: -; j_call: TRBJ1-2; clone_size: few; v_call: TRBV16; cdr3_nt: TGTGCCAGCAGCCAGGATTGGGCAAACTATGGCTACACCTTC; cdr3_aa: CASSQDWANYGYTF
d_call: TRBD2; j_call: TRBJ2-7; clone_size: -; v_call: TRBV11-2; cdr3_nt: TGTGCCAGCAGTTACGGGACTACCGGGGAGCAGTACTTC; cdr3_aa: CASSYGTTGEQYF
d_call: -; j_call: TRBJ1-1; clone_size: -; v_call: TRBV6-1; cdr3_nt: TGTGCCAGCAGTGAAACAGGGATGAGGAACACTGAAGCTTTCTTT; cdr3_aa: CASSETGMRNTEAFF
d_call: TRBD1; j_call: TRBJ2-7; clone_size: once; v_call: TRBV11-2; cdr3_nt: TGTGCCAGCAGCTTAGTGGCCGGGACAGGGTCCTACGAGCAGTACTTC; cdr3_aa: CASSLVAGTGSYEQYF